Sequencing of this T cell receptor (beta chain) was carried out in a study of T cells after yellow fever vaccination. Trimming took 4 bases from V and 6 from J; bases not matched to a gene: 6. Germline V gene sequence: CDR1 MNHNS, CDR2 SASEGT. The CDR3 covers 14 residues. Conversion of TCR transcripts into cDNA relied on 5'RACE template switching, which added a universal primer site and UMIs. TCRdb independently ran MiXCR on the 5' RACE reads; one entry per CDR3 protein. Among 310,000 or so distinct CDR3 sequences, around 6.8% were seen once, and the ten largest hold roughly a sixth. A note on this clonotype: Its antigen is unidentified.

Study conclusions and caveats: Among primary-vaccination clones, most reappeared after the booster, at 95% to 96% for CD4 and 88% for CD8. Peak timing came faster in the weaker secondary response, day 5 versus 15.

The genes are TRBV6-1 and TRBJ2-1, with TRBD1 identical over 7 bases. The sequenced sample was PBMCs, obtained more than 35 days after the first yellow fever vaccination. The TCR comes from a young man who received the YFV17D yellow fever vaccine. CDR3 sequence: CASSGDRARNEQFF. The CDR3 DNA reads as TGTGCCAGCAGTGGAGACAGGGCTCGCAATGAGCAGTTCTTC.